This TCR beta chain was sequenced for a study of T cell changes during pregnancy in multiple sclerosis. Produced via immunoSEQ multiplex PCR; TCRdb's table is partial and in-frame only. In the table there are over 55,000 clones, roughly 93% of which are singletons. The TCR sequence derives from a female donor with multiple sclerosis, enrolled in a pregnancy study. Specimen: peripheral blood, collected after pregnancy.

The CDR3 coding sequence is TGTGCCAGCAGTTACGGAGTCAGGGGGCCTTTAGAGACCCAGTACTTC. Translation: CASSYGVRGPLETQYF. V usage is TRBV6-6 and J usage is TRBJ2-5; TRBD1 matches 8 bases. The CDR3 extends over 16 amino acids. The germline CDR1 and CDR2 sequences are MNHNY and SVGAGI (reference sequence). Trimming cost V 2 bases and J 4 bases; bases outside gene matches: 9.